Following are 11 T cell receptor beta chains from one sample sequenced in a study of CD8 T cells in Susac syndrome. The RNA, about 0.5 to 1 ug, was put through reverse transcription using random hexamers. Via MiXCR, TCRdb re-called the immunoSEQ multiplex PCR reads, giving one row per CDR3 protein. Of approximately 76,000 distinct CDR3 sequences listed, about 95% are singletons. The material sequenced was CD8+ T cells from PBMCs. Receptors were obtained from a human donor with multiple sclerosis.

This clonotype was seen only a few times. This rearrangement joins TRBV6-6 to TRBJ2-2, with D possibly being TRBD1 (6 bases). Trimming cost V 4 bases and J 2 bases, with 8 bases left between them. Per germline, CDR1 MNHNY and CDR2 SVGAGI (reference sequence). The CDR3 has 14 amino acids. The CDR3 loop is CASSSGANTGELFF. CDR3 bases: TGTGCCAGCAGTTCAGGGGCTAACACCGGGGAGCTGTTTTTT.

The gene calls are TRBV27 and TRBJ2-1; a weak D match, TRBD2 (5 bases). Trimming stripped 7 bases from V and 8 bases from J, with 9 bases between. Germline CDR1 and CDR2: MNHEY and SMNVEV (reference sequence). The CDR3 consists of 11 residues. CDR3 region: CASIRGHEQFF. The CDR3 nucleotides are TGTGCCAGCATCCGGGGTCATGAGCAGTTCTTC.

The rearrangement joins TRBV27 to TRBJ2-1; 8 bases are shared with TRBD2. Germline CDR1 is MNHEY and CDR2 is SMNVEV (reference sequence). With V trimmed by 8 bases and J by 0 bases, 3 bases remained unmatched. The length of the CDR3 is 14 residues. CDR3 bases: TGTGCCAGCGCAAGCGGGAGCTCCTACAATGAGCAGTTCTTC. This encodes CASASGSSYNEQFF.

This chain joins TRBV15 and TRBJ1-1; D not resolved. This CDR3 comprises 15 residues. Trimming removed 8 bases from V and 1 base from J, with 17 bases in between. Germline V gives CDR1 LNHNV, CDR2 YYDKDF (reference sequence). The CDR3 loop is CATAQESSPNTEAFF. The CDR3 DNA reads TGTGCCACCGCCCAGGAGAGTTCCCCGAACACTGAAGCTTTCTTT.

The chain carries TRBV7-2 and TRBJ1-2, with D perhaps matching TRBD1 (6 bases). Germline loops: CDR1 SGHTA, CDR2 FQGNSA. V lost 10 bases and J lost 3, with 12 bases in between. The CDR3 is 12 amino acids. CDR3 amino acids: CATSGGYYGYTF. In DNA form, the CDR3 reads TGTGCCACCTCCGGGGGCTACTATGGCTACACCTTC.

The chain has TRBV20-1 and TRBJ2-6, with 7 bases matching TRBD1. Trimming removed 6 bases from V and 4 bases from J; junction bases left unmatched: 6. CDR1 is DFQATT, CDR2 SNEGSKA, per germline (reference sequence). This CDR3 region has 14 residues. The CDR3 loop is CSACDRAGANVLTF. CDR3 DNA sequence: TGCAGTGCCTGTGACAGGGCCGGGGCCAACGTCCTGACTTTC.

In DNA, the CDR3 is TGTGCCAGCAGTGAACCGGGCAGTCTCAATCAGCCCCAGCATTTT. The encoded protein is CASSEPGSLNQPQHF. The chain has TRBV6-1 and TRBJ1-5, with D unclear. Germline V lookup: CDR1 MNHNS, CDR2 SASEGT. The CDR3 covers 15 residues. V was cut by 2 bases and J by 3 bases, with 11 bases left in between.

V is TRBV2 and J is TRBJ2-7; tentatively, D is TRBD1 (6 bases). CDR1 and CDR2 from the germline V gene are SNHLY and FYNNEI. The ends were cut back, 0 bases at V and 0 bases at J, with 9 bases in the middle. This CDR3 is built from 15 residues. The DNA of the CDR3 is TGTGCCAGCAGTGAAGCCGGGACACACTCCTACGAGCAGTACTTC. Its protein product is CASSEAGTHSYEQYF.

The chain employs TRBV29-1 and TRBJ2-7; 9 bases agree with TRBD1. V was pared by 6 bases and J by 2 bases, with 5 bases of the junction left unmatched. In germline, CDR1 is SQVTM, CDR2 ANQGSEA. The CDR3 consists of 13 residues. The CDR3 spells CSVGQGQTYEQYF. The CDR3 bases are TGCAGCGTCGGACAGGGGCAAACCTACGAGCAGTACTTC.

This chain connects TRBV9 to TRBJ2-1; a weak D match, TRBD2 (7 bases). The CDR3 spans 15 residues. Looked up from germline, CDR1 is SGDLS and CDR2 is YYNGEE. V shed 4 bases and J shed 7 bases, with 18 bases lying between them. The CDR3 loop is CASSPPGGPRNEQFF. The CDR3 coding sequence is TGTGCCAGCAGCCCGCCCGGGGGGCCTCGAAATGAGCAGTTCTTC.

The chain couples TRBV7-9 to TRBJ1-4; 12 bases align to TRBD1. The length of the CDR3 is 17 residues. Per germline, CDR1 SEHNR and CDR2 FQNEAQ (reference sequence). The ends lost 4 bases at V and 6 bases at J; junction bases unmatched: 9. DNA for the CDR3: TGTGCCAGCAGCTCCAGACGGGACAGGGGGCGCGATGAAAAACTGTTTTTT. This translates into CASSSRRDRGRDEKLFF.